The TCR beta chain described here comes from a study of blood T cell repertoires in COVID-19. Study context: Material from acute and convalescent COVID-19 was sourced from the United States, Italy and Spain.

The data were produced by immunoSEQ multiplex PCR, yet TCRdb's version contains in-frame clones alone and is incomplete. The data hold 75,000 to 95,000 clones, with over 65% observed a single time. The CDR3 sequence is 15 residues long. Germline CDR1 is SGHTA and CDR2 is FQGNSA. J lost 5 bases, V lost 0 bases, and 6 bases had no gene match. This chain uses TRBV7-2 with TRBJ2-5, with 7 bases identical to TRBD2. This TCR came from a man between 65 and 85 years old with COVID-19, enrolled during active disease. The material sequenced was peripheral blood. The CDR3 is CASSLAWGGVETQYF. For the CDR3, the DNA is TGTGCCAGCAGCTTAGCGTGGGGGGGAGTCGAGACCCAGTACTTC.